Sequencing of this T cell receptor (beta chain) was carried out in a study of blood T cell repertoires in COVID-19. The CDR3 has 13 amino acids. CDR1 and CDR2 from the germline V gene are GTSNPN and SVGIG (reference sequence). Generated by immunoSEQ multiplex PCR, the TCRdb table keeps only in-frame clones and is missing some. Among fewer than 300,000 clones, approximately 89% were seen once, and the ten largest hold around 2.2%. This clone was observed once. The sequenced sample was peripheral blood. This chain connects TRBV30 to TRBJ1-2; 7 nucleotides align to TRBD1. This clonotype was sampled from a woman in her thirties with COVID-19, enrolled during active disease. As DNA, the CDR3 is TGTGTTTGTGGCGACAGGGCAAACTATGGCTACACCTTC. This sequence encodes CVCGDRANYGYTF.